Listed below are T cell receptor beta chains from one sample, sequenced in a study of OX40 agonist ivuxolimab in advanced cancers. Clones were sequenced by immunoSEQ multiplex PCR, and TCRdb holds only the in-frame ones, with some missing. The sample records under 150,000 clones, 85% to 90% being singletons. The sample consisted of CD4+ or CD8+ T cells sorted from blood, taken in a trial of the OX40 agonist ivuxolimab. All receptors come from an adult with an advanced solid tumor such as melanoma, head and neck, liver or kidney cancer. CDR3s include the opening cysteine and the closing phenylalanine or tryptophan. Fields, in order: J gene, clone size, V gene, D gene, CDR3 DNA, CDR3 protein. The D gene is left open where the match is weak. Size tells how often a clone was seen (once, few, many) or the class of an expanded clone, and some rows leave it out.

TRBJ2-1 | few | TRBV7-6 | NA | TGTGCCAGCACCAACCCCTACCGGGGGCTGAATGAGCAGTTCTTC | CASTNPYRGLNEQFF
TRBJ2-7 | NA | TRBV6-1 | NA | TGTGCCAGCAGTGAATGGGGGGGCCGCTACGAGCAGTACTTC | CASSEWGGRYEQYF
TRBJ1-5 | NA | TRBV4-2 | NA | TGTGCCAGCAGCCCGGATGCCGGACGTCGGAGCAATCAGCCCCAGCATTTT | CASSPDAGRRSNQPQHF
TRBJ1-2 | NA | TRBV29-1 | TRBD1 | TGCAGCGTTGAGTGGACAGGCTATGGCTACACCTTC | CSVEWTGYGYTF
TRBJ2-3 | NA | TRBV5-8 | TRBD2 | TGTGCCAGCAGCTTGGGGGCTAGCGGGCACACAGATACGCAGTATTTT | CASSLGASGHTDTQYF
TRBJ1-4 | NA | TRBV5-6 | NA | TGTGCCAGCAGCCAAAACAGGGTACGGAAAGAACTGTTTTTT | CASSQNRVRKELFF
TRBJ2-5 | NA | TRBV6-5 | TRBD2 | TGTGCCAGCAGCCCGGGGGAGGGGAACCAAGAGACCCAGTACTTC | CASSPGEGNQETQYF
TRBJ2-7 | NA | TRBV10-1 | NA | TGCGCCAGCAGTGAGTCGGGCAGGGGACACGAGCAGTACTTC | CASSESGRGHEQYF
TRBJ2-2 | NA | TRBV28 | NA | TGTGCCAGCAGTCCTCCCCAGGGCGTACCCTCTGTCCGGGAGCTGTTTTTT | CASSPPQGVPSVRELFF
TRBJ2-3 | few | TRBV6-5 | NA | TGTGCCAGCAGTTCAGGACGTTTGGGGTTGGATACGCAGTATTTT | CASSSGRLGLDTQYF
TRBJ1-6 | few | TRBV2 | NA | TGTGCCAGCAGTGAGTTACGTTCACCCCTCCACTTT | CASSELRSPLHF
TRBJ1-2 | once | TRBV28 | TRBD1 | TGTGCCAGCAGTGGGACAGCCGACCTCTATGGCTACACCTTC | CASSGTADLYGYTF
TRBJ1-4 | NA | TRBV30 | NA | TGTGCCTGGAGCCAGGGAGTCGTAAGCGTAGAGGAAAAACTGTTTTTT | CAWSQGVVSVEEKLFF
TRBJ2-5 | NA | TRBV5-1 | NA | TGCGCCAGCAGCTTGGAGTTCGTCCAAGAGACCCAGTACTTC | CASSLEFVQETQYF
TRBJ2-6 | NA | TRBV6-1 | NA | TGTGCCACTGTACCCTCTGGGGCCAACGTCCTGACTTTC | CATVPSGANVLTF
TRBJ1-6 | NA | TRBV10-3 | NA | TGTGCCATCAGGGCCGGGACCTCTAATTCACCCCTCCACTTT | CAIRAGTSNSPLHF
TRBJ2-5 | NA | TRBV19 | NA | TGTGCCAGTAGTATAGACAGGGGGGGGCTCAAGGAGACCCAGTACTTC | CASSIDRGGLKETQYF
TRBJ1-6 | NA | TRBV7-9 | TRBD1 | TGTGCCAGCAGCGACAGGGAAGCAAATTCACCCCTCCACTTT | CASSDREANSPLHF
TRBJ1-2 | few | TRBV28 | TRBD1 | TGTGCCAGCAGCTCTCCTGGGACAGACCATGGCTACACCTTC | CASSSPGTDHGYTF
TRBJ2-7 | NA | TRBV30 | TRBD1 | TGTGCCTGGGCCGGGACAGAGCCTCGTGCGTACTTC | CAWAGTEPRAYF
TRBJ2-7 | once | TRBV2 | TRBD1 | TGTGCCAGCAGTGGCGGACAGGGTCACTACGAGCAGTACTTC | CASSGGQGHYEQYF
TRBJ2-2 | NA | TRBV7-2 | NA | TGTGCCAGCAGCTGGACAGATAGCACCGGGGAGCTGTTTTTT | CASSWTDSTGELFF
TRBJ2-6 | NA | TRBV7-9 | TRBD1 | TGTGCCAGCAGCTTAGGACAGGGGTCTGGGGCCAACGTCCTGACTTTC | CASSLGQGSGANVLTF
TRBJ1-2 | NA | TRBV10-3 | NA | TGTGCCACCCAACAAGAGGTCGGCTACACCTTC | CATQQEVGYTF
TRBJ2-7 | NA | TRBV27 | NA | TGTGCCAGCGCGTCGTGGGGGAATGTGGGCTACGAGCAGTACTTC | CASASWGNVGYEQYF
TRBJ1-2 | NA | TRBV6-6 | NA | TGTGCCAGCAGCTGGCTGGGACGGGACTATGGCTACACCTTC | CASSWLGRDYGYTF
TRBJ2-3 | NA | TRBV2 | NA | TGTGCCAGCAGGGAGCAGTCAAGCACAGATACGCAGTATTTT | CASREQSSTDTQYF
TRBJ2-1 | NA | TRBV4-3 | TRBD2 | TGCGCCAGCAGCCAAGATTCCCTAGCGGGGGCCTCGAACTCCTACAATGAGCAGTTCTTC | CASSQDSLAGASNSYNEQFF
TRBJ2-3 | NA | TRBV2 | TRBD2 | TGTGCCAGCAGTGGTACTAGCGGGGGGATCAGCACAGATACGCAGTATTTT | CASSGTSGGISTDTQYF
TRBJ1-1 | NA | TRBV6-4 | NA | TGTGCCAGCAGAGACGGTTCGGGAAGGGAAGCTTTCTTT | CASRDGSGREAFF
TRBJ2-7 | NA | TRBV7-3 | TRBD2 | TGTGCCAGCAGCTTAATTGCGGGGGGGATGTACGAGCAGTACTTC | CASSLIAGGMYEQYF
TRBJ1-4 | NA | TRBV6-1 | NA | TGTGCCACCCAACTGAGCCCCGGGGAAAAACTGTTTTTT | CATQLSPGEKLFF
TRBJ1-1 | NA | TRBV6-6 | NA | TGTGCCAGCAGTAGTCCCCCCGCAGTTTCCGAAGCTTTCTTT | CASSSPPAVSEAFF
TRBJ2-7 | NA | TRBV9 | NA | TGTGCCAGCAGCGTAGAGTTGGCCACCTACGAGCAGTACTTC | CASSVELATYEQYF
TRBJ2-5 | NA | TRBV11-2 | TRBD2 | TGTGCCAGTGGGACTAGCGGCTTCCAAGAGACCCAGTACTTC | CASGTSGFQETQYF
TRBJ1-2 | once | TRBV19 | NA | TGTGCCAGTAGTATCCGCCAGGGGTTTGATGGCTACACCTTC | CASSIRQGFDGYTF
TRBJ1-2 | NA | TRBV30 | NA | TGTGCCTGGAGTGTAGGAGGACAGTATGGCTACACCTTC | CAWSVGGQYGYTF
TRBJ1-1 | NA | TRBV6-5 | NA | TGTGCCAGCAGTTACAGGGGAGCTATGAACACTGAAGCTTTCTTT | CASSYRGAMNTEAFF
TRBJ1-2 | NA | TRBV7-8 | NA | TGTGCCAGCAGCGAAATACAGGGTGGCTACACCTTC | CASSEIQGGYTF
TRBJ1-2 | NA | TRBV30 | TRBD1 | TGTGCCTGGACCGTGCAGGGGGCTGTCTATGGCTACACCTTC | CAWTVQGAVYGYTF
TRBJ2-2 | NA | TRBV11-2 | TRBD2 | TGTGCCAGCAGTCCGGGACTAGCGTTCGGCGGGGAGCTGTTTTTT | CASSPGLAFGGELFF
TRBJ1-2 | NA | TRBV2 | NA | TGTGCCAGCAGTGGGCCGAACTATGGCTACACCTTC | CASSGPNYGYTF
TRBJ2-7 | once | TRBV7-8 | NA | TGTGCCAGCAGCTTCAGTCACGAGCAGTACTTC | CASSFSHEQYF
TRBJ1-4 | NA | TRBV7-9 | NA | TGTGCCAGCAGCTTATTGCAGGGGAAGCTGTTTTTT | CASSLLQGKLFF
TRBJ2-7 | NA | TRBV28 | TRBD1 | TGTGCCAGCAGTTTCCTTACAGGGGTCTACGAGCAGTACTTC | CASSFLTGVYEQYF
TRBJ2-1 | NA | TRBV18 | TRBD2 | TGTGCCAGCTCACCACCAGCTAGCGGCCCCTACAATGAGCAGTTCTTC | CASSPPASGPYNEQFF
TRBJ1-3 | NA | TRBV5-4 | NA | TGTGCCAGCAGCTCGGGAGTGGGATCTGGAAACACCATATATTTT | CASSSGVGSGNTIYF
TRBJ1-5 | NA | TRBV28 | NA | TGTGCCAGCAGTTCGTCGGCAATTTCAAGCAATCAGCCCCAGCATTTT | CASSSSAISSNQPQHF
TRBJ2-3 | NA | TRBV11-2 | NA | TGTGCCAGCAGCTTATCTGGACGATCCGATACGCAGTATTTT | CASSLSGRSDTQYF
TRBJ1-1 | NA | TRBV7-2 | NA | TGTGCCAGCAGCTTACAGGGGACGGGTGAAGCTTTCTTT | CASSLQGTGEAFF
TRBJ1-3 | NA | TRBV7-6 | NA | TGTGCCAGCAGCGTATCACCAACCCCAAGCTCTGGAAACACCATATATTTT | CASSVSPTPSSGNTIYF
TRBJ1-1 | NA | TRBV7-8 | NA | TGTGCCAGCAGCAAACGCGGGGTGGTGAACACTGAAGCTTTCTTT | CASSKRGVVNTEAFF
TRBJ1-6 | NA | TRBV7-3 | NA | TGTGCCAGCAGCTTAACCCAGAATTCACCCCTCCACTTT | CASSLTQNSPLHF
TRBJ2-7 | once | TRBV19 | TRBD1 | TGTGCCAGTAGTATGGACAGGGAGTACGAGCAGTACTTC | CASSMDREYEQYF
TRBJ2-3 | NA | TRBV19 | NA | TGTGCCAGTAGTATACTGGGGGCAGATACGCAGTATTTT | CASSILGADTQYF
TRBJ2-3 | NA | TRBV2 | NA | TGTGCCAGCAGTGAGCGGCAGTTCACAGATACGCAGTATTTT | CASSERQFTDTQYF
TRBJ1-2 | NA | TRBV6-5 | NA | TGTGCCAGCACGTCAGGGGATCGAGCTAACTATGGCTACACCTTC | CASTSGDRANYGYTF